These 21 T cell receptor beta chains originate from one sample sequenced in a study of blood T cell repertoires in COVID-19. The repertoire was sequenced with immunoSEQ multiplex PCR; TCRdb's copy has only in-frame clones and lacks some. The table records 250,000 to 300,000 clones, about 88% of them present only once. The sequenced material came from PBMCs or T cells enriched from blood (not recorded which). The receptors here all came from a woman aged 45 to 65 who had been exposed to COVID-19.

The V and J genes are TRBV30 and TRBJ1-1, with D possibly matching TRBD1 (5 bases). The CDR3 length is 13 residues. V was clipped by 4 bases and J by 5 bases, with 14 bases between them. Germline V lookup: CDR1 GTSNPN, CDR2 SVGIG (reference sequence). CDR3 loop: CAWNRWGWTEAFF. The DNA for the CDR3 is TGTGCCTGGAACAGATGGGGCTGGACTGAAGCTTTCTTT.

The chain joins TRBV18 to TRBJ2-7; D not certain. V gave up 6 bases and J gave up 3 bases, with 9 bases separating them. CDR3 length: 12 residues. Germline CDR1 KGHSH, CDR2 LQKENI. In DNA form, the CDR3 reads TGTGCCAGCTCTCCTAGTATCTACGAGCAGTACTTC. Its protein is CASSPSIYEQYF.

The chain has TRBV18 and TRBJ2-2, with no clear D. Trimming took 2 bases from V and 7 from J, leaving 5 bases between them. This CDR3 has 12 amino acids. Germline V gene sequence: CDR1 KGHSH, CDR2 LQKENI. CDR3 sequence reads: CASSPNGGELFF. The CDR3 DNA reads as TGTGCCAGCTCACCAAACGGCGGGGAGCTGTTTTTT.

The V call is TRBV5-1, the J call TRBJ1-2; 10 bases agree with TRBD1. Germline trimming cut 4 bases from V and 4 bases from J; bases unmatched to any gene: 13. The CDR3 is 17 amino acids. From germline, CDR1 is SGHRS and CDR2 YFSETQ. In DNA, the CDR3 is TGCGCCAGCAGCCCGCTGGGGTCGACAGGGGGCGGCTATGGCTACACCTTC. Translating gives CASSPLGSTGGGYGYTF.

V is TRBV5-6 and J is TRBJ1-1, with a possible D match to TRBD1 (6 bases). Germline CDR1 and CDR2: SGHDT and YYEEEE. CDR3 length: 14 amino acids. V was clipped by 3 bases and J by 4 bases, with 13 bases between them. CDR3 coding DNA: TGTGCCAGCAGCTCGACGGTACAGGGCACTGAAGCTTTCTTT. Translation gives CASSSTVQGTEAFF.

This clone has more than one count but fewer than ten. The chain employs TRBV9 and TRBJ2-1, with TRBD2 identical over 11 bases. The CDR3 contains 14 residues. Trimming cost V 3 bases and J 6 bases; bases outside gene matches: 2. Germline V gene sequence: CDR1 SGDLS, CDR2 YYNGEE. This CDR3 reads CASSASGGSNEQFF. CDR3 DNA sequence: TGTGCCAGCAGCGCTAGCGGGGGGTCCAATGAGCAGTTCTTC.

This chain uses TRBV10-3 with TRBJ1-3; D possibly corresponds to TRBD1 (5 bases). Trimming stripped 8 bases from V and 0 bases from J, with 11 bases between. The CDR3 has 14 residues. Germline CDR1 ENHRY, CDR2 SYGVKD. CDR3: CAIGWTPSGNTIYF. The CDR3 region has the DNA TGTGCCATCGGCTGGACACCCTCTGGAAACACCATATATTTT.

The chain combines TRBV10-3 with TRBJ1-2, with D possibly TRBD1 on 6 matching bases. In germline, CDR1 is ENHRY, CDR2 SYGVKD. The CDR3 spans 12 residues. The ends were cut back, 7 bases at V and 8 bases at J, with 14 bases in the middle. The CDR3 region has the DNA TGTGCCATCACCACAGGGAAGGGCGGCTACACCTTC. Translation gives CAITTGKGGYTF.

The genes are TRBV19 and TRBJ2-3, with TRBD2 matching over 10 bases. The V and J ends lost 6 bases and 1 base, in that order; junction bases with no gene match: 10. Germline CDR1 LNHDA, CDR2 SQIVND (reference sequence). The CDR3 runs to 17 residues. The CDR3 sequence is CASRSQTSGVGTDTQYF. In DNA, the CDR3 is TGTGCCAGTAGGAGTCAAACTAGCGGGGTTGGCACAGATACGCAGTATTTT. Combining the CDR3 with reference TRBV19 and TRBJ2-3 gives the whole variable domain DGGITQSPKYLFRKEGQNVTLSCEQNLNHDAMYWYRQDPGQGLRLIYYSQIVNDFQKGDIAEGYSVSREKKESFPLTVTSAQKNPTAFYLCASRSQTSGVGTDTQYFGPGTRLTVL.

This clone was recorded a few times. The gene calls are TRBV19 and TRBJ1-5, with 8 bases aligning to TRBD1. The CDR3 is 18 amino acids. Looked up from germline, CDR1 is LNHDA and CDR2 is SQIVND (reference sequence). J was trimmed by 2 bases and V by 1 base; bases with no gene match: 10. The CDR3 spells CASSIGPRQGLGNQPQHF. The CDR3 coding sequence is TGTGCCAGTAGTATAGGGCCCCGACAGGGGCTCGGCAATCAGCCCCAGCATTTT.

The rearrangement uses TRBV19 and TRBJ2-7; TRBD1 matches at 7 bases. With 3 bases clipped from V and 1 base from J, the junction kept 3 bases outside the gene matches. Per the germline V gene, CDR1 is LNHDA and CDR2 is SQIVND (reference sequence). There are 14 residues in the CDR3. The CDR3 sequence is CASSMSQGSYEQYF. In nucleotides, the CDR3 is TGTGCCAGTAGTATGTCACAGGGGTCCTACGAGCAGTACTTC.

There are a few counts of this clone. The chain joins TRBV4-2 to TRBJ1-2, with a tentative D call TRBD1 (5 bases). The CDR3 has 17 residues. The V end lost 1 base, the J end lost 0 bases, and 15 bases lay between the germline ends. Per germline, CDR1 LGHNA and CDR2 YNFKEQ. The CDR3 region has the DNA TGTGCCAGCAGCCAAGGGGGGGGAAGACCGGCTAACTATGGCTACACCTTC. It encodes CASSQGGGRPANYGYTF.

The chain combines TRBV5-6 with TRBJ1-1; 7 bases agree with TRBD1. This CDR3 spans 14 amino acids. Germline assignment: CDR1 SGHDT and CDR2 YYEEEE. The V gene end was trimmed by 5 bases and the J gene end by 5 bases; junction bases not matched to a gene: 9. The CDR3 is CASRFEGAFTEAFF. The DNA for the CDR3 is TGTGCCAGCAGATTTGAGGGGGCCTTTACTGAAGCTTTCTTT.

The chain is built from TRBV4-3 and TRBJ1-2, with 9 bases identical to TRBD1. CDR1 LGHNA and CDR2 YSLEER come from the germline V gene. V lost 2 bases, J lost 3 bases, and 7 bases stayed unmatched. The CDR3 is made up of 16 amino acids. This CDR3 is CASSQSGQGDDYGYTF. CDR3 DNA: TGCGCCAGCAGCCAATCGGGACAGGGTGACGACTATGGCTACACCTTC.

The DNA of the CDR3 is TGTGCCAGCAGTGTACCAGGGACCGGGGAGCTGTTTTTT. Its translation: CASSVPGTGELFF. This chain connects TRBV2 to TRBJ2-2; maybe TRBD1 (5 bases). The CDR3 extends over 13 amino acids. V was pared by 4 bases and J by 5 bases, with 8 bases between. Per the germline V gene, CDR1 is SNHLY and CDR2 is FYNNEI.

The chain links TRBV7-9 to TRBJ1-3; no firm D call. Deletions cut 2 bases from V and 0 bases from J, with 5 bases between. In germline, CDR1 is SEHNR, CDR2 FQNEAQ (reference sequence). The CDR3 covers 14 residues. The CDR3 DNA is TGTGCCAGCAGCTTAAGGAGCTCTGGAAACACCATATATTTT. It translates to CASSLRSSGNTIYF.

The chain has TRBV12-5 and TRBJ1-5; 9 bases fit TRBD1. Germline V gives CDR1 LGHNT, CDR2 FRNRAP. The CDR3 sequence is 16 residues long. With 4 bases clipped from V and 7 bases from J, the junction kept 11 bases outside the gene matches. DNA for the CDR3: TGTGCTAGTGGTTGGATGGGACAGGGTGGAGCCCAGCCCCAGCATTTT. As protein: CASGWMGQGGAQPQHF.

The count of this clone is one. This chain uses TRBV11-3 with TRBJ1-1, with 7 bases identical to TRBD1. Germline V gene sequence: CDR1 SGHNT, CDR2 YENEEA. J was trimmed by 3 bases and V by 2 bases; bases with no gene match: 9. This CDR3 is 16 amino acids long. The CDR3: CASSLSYGQVHTEAFF. CDR3 nucleotides: TGTGCCAGCAGCTTATCATACGGACAGGTTCACACTGAAGCTTTCTTT.

V and J are TRBV28 and TRBJ2-7; D perhaps matches TRBD2 (7 bases). Germline CDR1 MDHEN, CDR2 SYDVKM. V gave up 1 base and J gave up 3 bases, with 13 bases separating them. The CDR3 sequence is 15 residues long. Written as DNA, the CDR3 is TGTGCCAGCAGTTTATACGGACAGCGGGGCTACGAGCAGTACTTC. It encodes CASSLYGQRGYEQYF.

The chain links TRBV27 to TRBJ2-7; TRBD1 matches at 9 bases. This CDR3 contains 15 residues. After removal of 6 bases from V and 3 bases from J, the junction contained 9 bases not matched to a gene. CDR1 and CDR2 from the germline V gene are MNHEY and SMNVEV (reference sequence). The CDR3 region is CASRNRGQGNYEQYF. DNA of the CDR3: TGTGCCAGCAGGAATAGGGGACAGGGTAACTACGAGCAGTACTTC.

Only one count was recorded for this clone. CDR3 region: CASSGRGGETQYF. DNA for the CDR3: TGTGCCAGCAGCGGGCGGGGAGGAGAGACCCAGTACTTC. The J gene is TRBJ2-5, the V gene TRBV7-9, with D possibly being TRBD2 (6 bases). The CDR3 sequence is 13 residues long. CDR1 and CDR2 from the germline V gene are SEHNR and FQNEAQ (reference sequence). Trimming removed 5 bases from V and 4 bases from J, with 11 bases in between.